This note documents a single T cell receptor (beta chain) sequence. The data were taken from a study of T cell changes during pregnancy in multiple sclerosis. Per germline, CDR1 SGHRS and CDR2 YFSETQ. V lost 0 bases and J lost 4; bases outside the gene matches: 7. The CDR3 consists of 16 residues. Produced via immunoSEQ multiplex PCR; TCRdb's table is partial and in-frame only. This sample has fewer than 70,000 clones; over 85% occur once, and the top ten carry roughly 1.5%. Specimen: peripheral blood, collected in the second trimester of pregnancy. This sequence was found in a female donor with multiple sclerosis, enrolled in a pregnancy study. V gene TRBV5-1 combines with J gene TRBJ1-5; 7 bases map to TRBD1. The CDR3 coding sequence is TGCGCCAGCAGCTTGGATGGGGACAGCGGTAATCAGCCCCAGCATTTT. It specifies CASSLDGDSGNQPQHF.